This T cell receptor (beta chain) came from a study of neoadjuvant anti-PD-1 for oral cavity cancer (dated by TCRdb to the early 2020s). Study-level background: Three to four biweekly doses of nivolumab at 3 mg/kg were mostly administered to patients before curative-intent surgical resection. Patients who did not progress were given a fourth nivolumab dose at about day 43 and had definitive surgical resection on days 50-56. Under RECIST 1.1, patients with complete response, partial response or stable disease were classed as responders, and patients with progression were classed as non-responders. There were roughly 11 patients in the parent correlative cohort, and the response rate was less than 40%. Beyond this particular receptor, the publication reports: Greater tumor shrinkage was correlated with larger post-treatment sizes of preexisting intratumoral clones, suggesting that expansion of preexisting clones contributed to response. The TCR analyses had only three patients in each response group, and the authors called for validation in larger cohorts. Higher pretreatment blood TCRbeta clonality and lower post-treatment tumor TCRbeta clonality were correlated with higher pretreatment blood Treg/Th17 ratios.

Tumor libraries used mostly approximately 4.4 ug of input genomic DNA for survey sequencing, with two replicates per sample. The immunoSEQ hsTCRbeta kit was used to prepare TCRbeta libraries, following the manufacturer's instructions. The finished libraries were brought together in one pool at 2.5 to 3 nM, which was then read using an Illumina NovaSeq 6000 S4 flow cell. The published analysis was carried out like this. The immunoSEQ Analyzer handled quality control and preprocessing of the raw data. The analysis was restricted to productive rearrangements, with each unique CDR3 amino acid sequence defining a clonotype. Repertoire clonality was estimated as the Gini-Simpson index, which was computed with the R package tcR. Gini indices were compared with Student's t test, and associations with tumor size change were assessed by Pearson correlation. TCRdb re-hosts the immuneACCESS table, in-frame sequences only. Its copies lack some clones; in the studies checked, an unresolved V gene accounts for under half of them, and the cause for the rest is not known. V and J calls and clone size are given by that table; D and trimming were obtained from the DNA. This sample lists fewer than 11,000 clones; around 62% were detected once. Around 7.8% of the sample rests with the top ten.

The time point label here, explained by the study, means: after neoadjuvant nivolumab, at surgical resection. The patients had newly diagnosed stage II-IVA oral cavity squamous cell carcinoma and had not received any prior systemic or radiation treatment. The cohort consisted of patients with HPV-negative, locally advanced oral cavity squamous cell carcinoma. Samples were obtained from a longitudinal correlative study of a single-arm phase II trial of neoadjuvant nivolumab in oral cavity squamous cell carcinoma. Subject-matched pre- and post-treatment PBMCs and tumors from three responders and three non-responders underwent genomic DNA-based TCRbeta sequencing. For tumor tissue, genomic DNA extraction relied on the Maxwell RSC DNA from Tissue kit. CDR1 and CDR2, per the germline V gene, are MDHEN and SYDVKM. Counted from cysteine to phenylalanine, this CDR3 has 11 amino acids. The DNA shown is the 33-base CDR3, in frame from base 1. A distance of 9 bases separates the germline ends of V and J, which lose 2 bases and 13 bases respectively.

With respect to this clone: What this receptor recognizes is not known. Per-nucleotide qualities are absent, and no much larger clonotype sits a single base away.

Recombination connected TRBV28 to TRBJ2-1; a confident D gene designation cannot be given. Sample: tumor tissue, taken after nivolumab (anti-PD-1) treatment. The receptor was isolated from a person aged 35-79 years with oral cavity squamous cell carcinoma. The sequenced DNA: TGTGCCAGCAGTTTAGGGCGGACCCAGTTCTTC. Its protein product is CASSLGRTQFF.